This T cell receptor beta chain was retrieved from a study of OX40 agonist ivuxolimab in advanced cancers. This table comes from immunoSEQ multiplex PCR, and its TCRdb copy is limited to in-frame clones, with some not included. Altogether under 70,000 clones are present, around 89% being singletons, with the ten largest covering about 1.4%. V trimming: 3 bases; J trimming: 14 bases; junction bases outside the gene matches: 2. The germline CDR1 and CDR2 sequences are SNHLY and FYNNEI. CDR3 size: 11 residues. This sample comprised CD4+ or CD8+ T cells sorted from blood, obtained in a trial of the OX40 agonist ivuxolimab. The chain joins TRBV2 to TRBJ2-3; 10 bases line up with TRBD1. The origin of this receptor is an adult with an advanced solid tumor such as melanoma, head and neck, liver or kidney cancer. The CDR3 bases are TGTGCCAGCAGTGAGGGACAGGGGTTGTATTTT. This sequence encodes CASSEGQGLYF.